These 4 T cell receptor beta chains originate from one sample sequenced in a study of T cell repertoires in cytomegalovirus infection. Their antigens remain unidentified. TCRdb reprocessed the reads via MiXCR and lists one record per CDR3 protein. The sample carries some 700,000 distinct CDR3 sequences, about 30% recorded once. The specimen was cultured PBMCs, collected from culture after CMV antigen stimulation. These receptors came from a human donor in good health (CMV status not recorded). Some clones in this sample may be carry-over from other donors' samples.

In this sample, this clonotype turned up a few times. The V and J genes are TRBV7-8 and TRBJ2-7; 12 positions agree with TRBD2. This CDR3 contains 15 residues. V was pared by 5 bases and J by 4 bases, with 6 bases of the junction left unmatched. Germline assignment: CDR1 SGHVS and CDR2 FQNEAQ. The CDR3 DNA sequence: TGTGCCAGCAGCGCCAGGACTAGCGGGGTTTACGAGCAGTACTTC. It encodes CASSARTSGVYEQYF.

J is TRBJ1-6 and V is TRBV7-2; D is unclear. CDR1 SGHTA and CDR2 FQGNSA come from the germline V gene. With 1 base removed from V and 7 bases from J, the gap between germline ends came to 11 bases. The CDR3 totals 15 residues. The CDR3 bases are TGTGCCAGCAGCTTAGTCGTCTCAGGAAATTCACCCCTCCACTTT. As protein: CASSLVVSGNSPLHF.

Of note for this clonotype: Because the CDR3's place on the DNA is in doubt, the DNA is left out and the CDR3 is given as listed by TCRdb. The chain combines TRBV7-9 with TRBJ2-3; no DNA check was done on the table's D call, TRBD2. Germline V gives CDR1 SEHNR, CDR2 FQNEAQ (reference sequence). A total of 19 residues make up the CDR3, ends included. CDR3 amino acids: CASSLRSGSSSGQGDTQYF.

The chain uses TRBV20-1 and TRBJ1-5, with D perhaps TRBD1 (5 bases). The V and J ends lost 0 bases and 1 base respectively, with 10 bases between them. CDR1 is DFQATT and CDR2 is SNEGSKA in the germline V gene (reference sequence). The CDR3 consists of 15 residues. This chain's CDR3 is CSARERGLSNQPQHF. The CDR3 DNA reads as TGCAGTGCTAGAGAGAGGGGCTTAAGCAATCAGCCCCAGCATTTT.